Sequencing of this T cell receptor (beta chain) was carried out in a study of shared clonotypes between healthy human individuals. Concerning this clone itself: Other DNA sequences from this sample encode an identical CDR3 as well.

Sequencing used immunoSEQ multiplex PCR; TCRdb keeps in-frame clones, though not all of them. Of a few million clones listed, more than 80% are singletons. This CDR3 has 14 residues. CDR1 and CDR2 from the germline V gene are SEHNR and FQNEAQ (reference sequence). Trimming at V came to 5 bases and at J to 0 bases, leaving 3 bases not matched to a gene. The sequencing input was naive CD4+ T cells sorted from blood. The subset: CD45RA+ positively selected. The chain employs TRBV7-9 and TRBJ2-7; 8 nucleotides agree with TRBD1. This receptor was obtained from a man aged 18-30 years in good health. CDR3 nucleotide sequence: TGTGCCAGCAGCCTAACAGGGGGCTCCTACGAGCAGTACTTC. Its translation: CASSLTGGSYEQYF.